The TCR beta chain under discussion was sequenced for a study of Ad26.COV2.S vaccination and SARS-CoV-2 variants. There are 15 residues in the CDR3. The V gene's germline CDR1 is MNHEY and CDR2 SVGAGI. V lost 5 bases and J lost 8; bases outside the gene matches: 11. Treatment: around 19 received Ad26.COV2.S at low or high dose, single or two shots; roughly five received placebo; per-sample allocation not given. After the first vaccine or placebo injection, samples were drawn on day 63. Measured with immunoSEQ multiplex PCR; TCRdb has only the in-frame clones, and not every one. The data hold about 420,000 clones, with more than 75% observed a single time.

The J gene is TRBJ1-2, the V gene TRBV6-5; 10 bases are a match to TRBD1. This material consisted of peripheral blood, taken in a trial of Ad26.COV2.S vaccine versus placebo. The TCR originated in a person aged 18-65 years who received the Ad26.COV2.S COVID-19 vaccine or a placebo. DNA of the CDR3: TGTGCCAGCAGTCGTCAGACAGGGGGCGGTTCCGGCTACACCTTC. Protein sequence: CASSRQTGGGSGYTF.